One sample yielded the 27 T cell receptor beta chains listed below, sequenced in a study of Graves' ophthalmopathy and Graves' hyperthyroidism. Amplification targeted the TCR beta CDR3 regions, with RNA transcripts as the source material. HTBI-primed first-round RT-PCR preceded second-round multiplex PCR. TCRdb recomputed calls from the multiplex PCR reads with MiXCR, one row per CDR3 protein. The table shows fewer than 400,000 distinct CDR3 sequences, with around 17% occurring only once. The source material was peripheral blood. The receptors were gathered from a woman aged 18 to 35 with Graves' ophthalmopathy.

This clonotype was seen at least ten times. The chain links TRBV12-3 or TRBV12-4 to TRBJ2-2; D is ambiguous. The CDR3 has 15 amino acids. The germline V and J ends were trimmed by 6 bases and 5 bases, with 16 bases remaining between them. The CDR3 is CASSLGVLRTGELFF. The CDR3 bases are TGTGCCAGCAGCCTCGGAGTTTTGCGGACCGGGGAGCTGTTTTTT.

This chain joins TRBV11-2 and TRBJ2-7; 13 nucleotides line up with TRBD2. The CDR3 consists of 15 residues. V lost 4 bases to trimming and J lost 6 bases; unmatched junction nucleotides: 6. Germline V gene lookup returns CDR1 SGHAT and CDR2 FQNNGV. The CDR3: CASSSQGLAGREQYF. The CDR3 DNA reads TGTGCCAGCAGCTCCCAGGGACTAGCGGGGCGCGAGCAGTACTTC.

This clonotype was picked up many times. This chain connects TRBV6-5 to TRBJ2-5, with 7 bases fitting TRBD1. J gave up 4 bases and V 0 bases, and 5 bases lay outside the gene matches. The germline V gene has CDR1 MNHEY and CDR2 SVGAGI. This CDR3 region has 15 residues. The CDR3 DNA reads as TGTGCCAGCAGTTACTCCGGCAGGGGGACAGAGACCCAGTACTTC. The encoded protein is CASSYSGRGTETQYF.

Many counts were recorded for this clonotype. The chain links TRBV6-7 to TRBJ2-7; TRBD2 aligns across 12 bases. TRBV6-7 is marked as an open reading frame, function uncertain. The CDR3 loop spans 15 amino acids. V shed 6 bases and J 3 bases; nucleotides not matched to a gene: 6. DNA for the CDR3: TGTGCCAGCAGCCCGACTAGCGGGAGCAACTACGAGCAGTACTTC. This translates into CASSPTSGSNYEQYF.

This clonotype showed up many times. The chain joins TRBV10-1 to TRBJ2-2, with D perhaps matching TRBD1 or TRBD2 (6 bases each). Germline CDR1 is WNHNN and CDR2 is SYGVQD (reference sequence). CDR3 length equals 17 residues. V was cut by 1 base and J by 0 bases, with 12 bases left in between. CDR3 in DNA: TGCGCCAGCAGTGAGTTTGGGGGGCCGACGAACACCGGGGAGCTGTTTTTT. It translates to CASSEFGGPTNTGELFF.

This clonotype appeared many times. CDR3 in DNA: TGTGCCAGCACCCCTAGCGGGGGTTCTGAAGCTTTCTTT. Protein product: CASTPSGGSEAFF. The chain joins TRBV9 to TRBJ1-1; tentative D call: TRBD1 (5 bases). Deletions cut 6 bases from V and 6 bases from J, with 15 bases between. This CDR3 contains 13 residues. Germline lookup yields CDR1 SGDLS and CDR2 YYNGEE.

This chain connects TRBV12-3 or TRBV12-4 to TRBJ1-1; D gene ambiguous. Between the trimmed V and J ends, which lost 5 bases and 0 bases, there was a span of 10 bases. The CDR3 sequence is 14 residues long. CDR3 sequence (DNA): TGTGCCAGCAGTCATGGGGATATGAACACTGAAGCTTTCTTT. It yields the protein CASSHGDMNTEAFF.

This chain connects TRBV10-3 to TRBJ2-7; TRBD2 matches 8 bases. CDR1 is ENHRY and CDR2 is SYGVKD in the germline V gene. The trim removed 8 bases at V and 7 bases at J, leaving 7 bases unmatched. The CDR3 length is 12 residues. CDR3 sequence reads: CAISAGAGEQYF. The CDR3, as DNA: TGTGCCATCTCAGCGGGGGCGGGGGAGCAGTACTTC.

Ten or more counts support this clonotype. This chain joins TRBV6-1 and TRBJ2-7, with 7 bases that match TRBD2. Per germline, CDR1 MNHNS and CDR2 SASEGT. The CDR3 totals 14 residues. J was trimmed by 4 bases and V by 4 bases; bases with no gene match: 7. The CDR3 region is CASSGAGATYEQYF. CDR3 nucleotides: TGTGCCAGCAGTGGGGCGGGAGCGACTTACGAGCAGTACTTC.

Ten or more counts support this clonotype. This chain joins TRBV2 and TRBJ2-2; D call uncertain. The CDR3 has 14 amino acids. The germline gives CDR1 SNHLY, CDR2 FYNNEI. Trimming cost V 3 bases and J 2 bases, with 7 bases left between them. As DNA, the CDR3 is TGTGCCAGCAGTGACCGACGAAACACCGGGGAGCTGTTTTTT. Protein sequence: CASSDRRNTGELFF.

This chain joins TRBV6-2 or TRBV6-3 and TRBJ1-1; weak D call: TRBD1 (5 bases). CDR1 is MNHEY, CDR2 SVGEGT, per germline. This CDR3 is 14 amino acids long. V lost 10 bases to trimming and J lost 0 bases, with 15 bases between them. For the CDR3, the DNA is TGTGCCATCTCCCCAGGGTTAATGAACACTGAAGCTTTCTTT. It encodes CAISPGLMNTEAFF.

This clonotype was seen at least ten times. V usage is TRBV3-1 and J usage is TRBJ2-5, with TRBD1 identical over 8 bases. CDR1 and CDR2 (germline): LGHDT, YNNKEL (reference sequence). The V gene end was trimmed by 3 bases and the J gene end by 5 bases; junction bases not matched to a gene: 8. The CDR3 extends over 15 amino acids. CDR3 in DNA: TGTGCCAGCAGCCAGCCGGGACAGGCCGGGGAGACCCAGTACTTC. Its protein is CASSQPGQAGETQYF.

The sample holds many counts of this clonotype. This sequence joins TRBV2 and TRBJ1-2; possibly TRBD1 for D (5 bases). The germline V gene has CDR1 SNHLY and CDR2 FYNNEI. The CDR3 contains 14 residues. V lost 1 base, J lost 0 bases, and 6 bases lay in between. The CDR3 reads CASSEEGPNYGYTF. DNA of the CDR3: TGTGCCAGCAGTGAAGAGGGGCCTAACTATGGCTACACCTTC.

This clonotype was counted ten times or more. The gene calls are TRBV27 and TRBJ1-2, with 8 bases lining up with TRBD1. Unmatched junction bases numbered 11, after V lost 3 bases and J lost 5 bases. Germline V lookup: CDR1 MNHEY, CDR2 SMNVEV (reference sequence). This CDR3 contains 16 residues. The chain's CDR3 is CASSFLPRTGWYGYTF. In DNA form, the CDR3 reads TGTGCCAGCAGTTTTCTTCCCCGGACAGGGTGGTATGGCTACACCTTC.

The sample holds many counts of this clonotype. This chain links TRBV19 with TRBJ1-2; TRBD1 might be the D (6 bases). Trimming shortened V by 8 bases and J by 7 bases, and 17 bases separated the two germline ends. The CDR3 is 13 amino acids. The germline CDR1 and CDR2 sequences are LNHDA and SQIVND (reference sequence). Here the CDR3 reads CASDGKRGSGYTF. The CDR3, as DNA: TGTGCCAGTGACGGGAAAAGGGGGTCTGGCTACACCTTC.

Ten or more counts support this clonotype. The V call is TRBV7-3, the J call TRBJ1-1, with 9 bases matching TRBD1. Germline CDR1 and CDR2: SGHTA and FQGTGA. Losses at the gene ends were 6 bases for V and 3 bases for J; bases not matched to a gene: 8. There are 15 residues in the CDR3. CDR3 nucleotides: TGTGCCAGCAGTCGGACAGGGGAGATGGACACTGAAGCTTTCTTT. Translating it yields CASSRTGEMDTEAFF.

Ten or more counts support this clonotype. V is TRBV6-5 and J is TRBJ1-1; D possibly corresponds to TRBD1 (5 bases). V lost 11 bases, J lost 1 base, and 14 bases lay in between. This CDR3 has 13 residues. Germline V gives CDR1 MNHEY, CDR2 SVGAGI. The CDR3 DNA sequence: TGTGCCGAGGGGCGGAAACGGAACACTGAAGCTTTCTTT. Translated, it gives CAEGRKRNTEAFF.

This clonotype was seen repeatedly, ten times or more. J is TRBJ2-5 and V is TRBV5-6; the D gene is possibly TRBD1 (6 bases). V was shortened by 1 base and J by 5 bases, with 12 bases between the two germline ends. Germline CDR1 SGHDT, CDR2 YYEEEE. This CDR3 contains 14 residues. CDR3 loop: CASSLQGPPETQYF. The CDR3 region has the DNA TGTGCCAGCAGCTTGCAGGGGCCCCCCGAGACCCAGTACTTC.

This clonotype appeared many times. The CDR3 here is CASSQAGYGTEAFF. For the CDR3, the DNA is TGCGCCAGCAGCCAAGCGGGGTATGGAACTGAAGCTTTCTTT. The V and J genes are TRBV4-1 and TRBJ1-1, with unresolved D. Trimming stripped 1 base from V and 5 bases from J, with 11 bases between. The germline gives CDR1 MGHRA, CDR2 YSYEKL. The CDR3 is made up of 14 amino acids.

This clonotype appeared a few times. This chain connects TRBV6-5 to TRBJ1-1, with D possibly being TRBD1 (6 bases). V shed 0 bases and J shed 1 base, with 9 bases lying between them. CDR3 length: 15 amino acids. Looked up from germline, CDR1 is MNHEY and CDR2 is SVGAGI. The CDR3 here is CASSYSGTSNTEAFF. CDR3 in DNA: TGTGCCAGCAGTTACTCCGGGACATCGAACACTGAAGCTTTCTTT.

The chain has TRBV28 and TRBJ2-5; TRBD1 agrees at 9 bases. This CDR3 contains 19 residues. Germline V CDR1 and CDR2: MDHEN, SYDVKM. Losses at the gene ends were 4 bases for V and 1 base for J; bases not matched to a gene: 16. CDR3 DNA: TGTGCCAGCAGTTCTCTTCCCCGAAACACAGGGGGCATCCAAGAGACCCAGTACTTC. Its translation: CASSSLPRNTGGIQETQYF.

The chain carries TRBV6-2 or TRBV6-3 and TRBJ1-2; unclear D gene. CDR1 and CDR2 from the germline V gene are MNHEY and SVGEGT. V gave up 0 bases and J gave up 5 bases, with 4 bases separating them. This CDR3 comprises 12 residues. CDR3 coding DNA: TGTGCCAGCAGTTACTCGACATATGGCTACACCTTC. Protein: CASSYSTYGYTF.

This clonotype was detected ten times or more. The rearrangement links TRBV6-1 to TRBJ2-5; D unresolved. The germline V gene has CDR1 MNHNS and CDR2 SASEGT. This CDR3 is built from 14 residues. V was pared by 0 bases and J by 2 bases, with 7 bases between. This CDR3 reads CASSEAHGQETQYF. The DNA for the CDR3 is TGTGCCAGCAGTGAAGCGCATGGGCAAGAGACCCAGTACTTC.

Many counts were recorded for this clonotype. The CDR3 protein is CASSLRVGDTEAFF. The CDR3, as DNA: TGTGCCAGCAGTTTAAGGGTGGGGGACACTGAAGCTTTCTTT. This chain connects TRBV12-3 or TRBV12-4 to TRBJ1-1, with D perhaps TRBD1 (5 bases). The V gene lost 2 bases and the J gene lost 3 bases, with 10 bases spanning the gap. The CDR3 spans 14 residues.

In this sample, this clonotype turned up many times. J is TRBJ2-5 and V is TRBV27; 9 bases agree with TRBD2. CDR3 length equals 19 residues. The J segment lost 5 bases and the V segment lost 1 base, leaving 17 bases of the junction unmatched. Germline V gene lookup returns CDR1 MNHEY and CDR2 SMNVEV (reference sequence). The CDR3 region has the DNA TGTGCCAGCAGTTTATTTTTGCCCGGTCTAGCGGGAAATCCGGAGACCCAGTACTTC. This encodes CASSLFLPGLAGNPETQYF.

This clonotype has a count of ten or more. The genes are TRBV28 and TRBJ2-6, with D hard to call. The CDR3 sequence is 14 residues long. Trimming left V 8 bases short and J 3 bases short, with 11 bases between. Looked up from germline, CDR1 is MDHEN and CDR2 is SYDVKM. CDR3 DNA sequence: TGTGCCAGCTCCCTAGTAGGTGGGGCCAACGTCCTGACTTTC. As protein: CASSLVGGANVLTF.

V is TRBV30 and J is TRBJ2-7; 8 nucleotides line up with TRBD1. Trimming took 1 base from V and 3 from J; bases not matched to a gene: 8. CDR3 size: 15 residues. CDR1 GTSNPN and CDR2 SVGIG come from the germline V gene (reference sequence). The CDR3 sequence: CAWSGGQGSLYEQYF. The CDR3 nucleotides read TGTGCCTGGAGTGGTGGACAGGGAAGTCTCTACGAGCAGTACTTC.